This entry lists 5 T cell receptor beta chains sequenced from one sample in a study of T-cell memory formation after mild COVID-19. Via MiXCR, TCRdb re-called the 5' RACE reads, giving one row per CDR3 protein. This table has about 470,000 distinct CDR3 sequences, around a quarter appearing once. The source material was PBMCs or a T cell subset sorted from them (not recorded which). The receptors were gathered from an adult woman who had mild COVID-19 (a few samples of this study predate the infection). Cell type and time point are not known.

The rearrangement links TRBV4-3 to TRBJ1-1, with 10 bases identical to TRBD1. The CDR3 runs to 15 residues. V dropped 2 bases and J dropped 5; count of bases not matched to a gene: 5. Germline CDR1 LGHNA, CDR2 YSLEER. This CDR3 reads CASSQYDRGRTEAFF. The CDR3 bases are TGCGCCAGCAGCCAATATGACAGGGGGCGGACTGAAGCTTTCTTT.

V is TRBV7-2 and J is TRBJ2-7; D is unclear. Between the trimmed V and J ends, which lost 5 bases and 2 bases, there was a span of 13 bases. CDR1 and CDR2 (germline): SGHTA, FQGNSA. The CDR3 covers 14 residues. CDR3 bases: TGTGCCAGCAGCCCCGGGCAGCAAGCCTACGAGCAGTACTTC. Translation: CASSPGQQAYEQYF.

This clonotype was observed a few times. The chain uses TRBV11-2 and TRBJ1-1; D is possibly TRBD1 (5 bases). This CDR3 has 11 amino acids. Germline V CDR1 and CDR2: SGHAT, FQNNGV. CDR3 in amino acids: CASRRVTEAFF. The DNA of the CDR3 is TGTGCGTCCCGCAGGGTCACTGAAGCTTTCTTT.

The chain has TRBV12-3 or TRBV12-4 and TRBJ2-5; 10 bases align to TRBD1. There are 14 residues in the CDR3. Germline trimming cut 5 bases from V and 4 bases from J; bases unmatched to any gene: 4. The CDR3 here is CASSGTGVGETQYF. CDR3 DNA: TGTGCCAGCAGTGGGACAGGGGTAGGAGAGACCCAGTACTTC.

The chain links TRBV6-1 to TRBJ2-7; 8 bases are shared with TRBD1. Germline trimming cut 6 bases from V and 2 bases from J; bases unmatched to any gene: 6. The CDR3 is 14 amino acids. Germline V gives CDR1 MNHNS, CDR2 SASEGT. The CDR3 DNA is TGTGCCAGCAGAGGGGACAGGATGCCCTACGAGCAGTACTTC. Its translation is CASRGDRMPYEQYF.